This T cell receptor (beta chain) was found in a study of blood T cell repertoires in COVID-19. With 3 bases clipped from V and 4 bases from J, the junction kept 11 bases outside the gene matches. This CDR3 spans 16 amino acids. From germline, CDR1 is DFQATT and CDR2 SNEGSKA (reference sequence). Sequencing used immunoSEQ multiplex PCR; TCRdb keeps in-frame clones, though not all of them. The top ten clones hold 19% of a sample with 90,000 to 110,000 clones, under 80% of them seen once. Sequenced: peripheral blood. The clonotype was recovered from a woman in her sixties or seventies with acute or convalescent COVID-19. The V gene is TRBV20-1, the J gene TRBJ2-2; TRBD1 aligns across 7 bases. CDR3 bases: TGCAGTGCTAGTTCGGGACAGCAAGGTTCCACCGGGGAGCTGTTTTTT. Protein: CSASSGQQGSTGELFF.